This paragraph reports one TCR beta chain. Antigen specificity is unknown. An end of the junction does not agree with germline; a read error may underlie this. This entry is derived from a study of vaccination and CD4 T cells after COVID-19. Described treatment: roughly ten-day PBMC culture with coronavirus spike peptide pools or control peptides (ViraFEST assay). Researchers used the Oncomine TCR Beta short-read assay to sequence DNA from cultured CD4+ T cells. TCRdb ran MiXCR on the PCR reads and lists one entry per CDR3 protein. The sample includes over 7,000 distinct CDR3 sequences, around 50% seen only once; the top ten take 8%. CDR3 length equals 15 residues. The germline gives CDR1 LNHNV, CDR2 YYDKDF (reference sequence).

The source is a human donor who had recovered from COVID-19. Sequenced material: CD4+ T cells from blood, cultured in vitro. V is TRBV15 and J is TRBJ2-7, with 9 positions matching TRBD1. In DNA, the CDR3 is TGTGCCACCAGCATCCGACAGGGGGGCGCCTACGAGCAGAACTTC. This sequence encodes CATSIRQGGAYEQNF.